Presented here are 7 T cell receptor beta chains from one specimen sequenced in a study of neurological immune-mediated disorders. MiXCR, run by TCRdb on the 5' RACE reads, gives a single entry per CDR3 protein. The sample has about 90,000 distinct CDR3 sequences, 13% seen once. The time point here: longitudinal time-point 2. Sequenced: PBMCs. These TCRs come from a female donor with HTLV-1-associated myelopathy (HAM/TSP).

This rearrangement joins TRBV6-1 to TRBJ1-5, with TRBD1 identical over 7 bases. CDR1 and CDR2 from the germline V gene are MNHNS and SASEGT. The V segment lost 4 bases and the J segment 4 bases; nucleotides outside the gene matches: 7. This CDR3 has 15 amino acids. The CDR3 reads CASSGRQGSNQPQHF. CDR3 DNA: TGTGCCAGCAGTGGACGACAGGGTTCAAATCAGCCCCAGCATTTT.

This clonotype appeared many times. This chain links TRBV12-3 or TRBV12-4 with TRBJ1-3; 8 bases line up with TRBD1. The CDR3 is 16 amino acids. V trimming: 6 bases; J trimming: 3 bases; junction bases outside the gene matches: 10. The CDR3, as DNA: TGTGCCAGCAGCCCGGACAGGGTGGAACTTGGAAACACCATATATTTT. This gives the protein CASSPDRVELGNTIYF.

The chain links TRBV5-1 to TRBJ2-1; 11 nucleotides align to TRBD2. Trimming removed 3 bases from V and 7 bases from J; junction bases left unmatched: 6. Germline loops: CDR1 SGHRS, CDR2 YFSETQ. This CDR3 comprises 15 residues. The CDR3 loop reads CASSSFSGGGNEQFF. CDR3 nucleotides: TGCGCCAGCAGCTCCTTTAGCGGGGGGGGGAATGAGCAGTTCTTC.

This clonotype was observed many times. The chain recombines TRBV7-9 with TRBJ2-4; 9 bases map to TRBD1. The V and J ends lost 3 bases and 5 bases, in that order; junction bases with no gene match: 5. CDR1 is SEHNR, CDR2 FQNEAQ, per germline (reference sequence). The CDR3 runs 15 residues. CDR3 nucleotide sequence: TGTGCCAGCAGCTTCTGGAGGGACAGGGAAAACATTCAGTACTTC. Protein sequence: CASSFWRDRENIQYF. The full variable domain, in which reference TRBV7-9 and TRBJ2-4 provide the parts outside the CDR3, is DTGVSQNPRHKITKRGQNVTFRCDPISEHNRLYWYRQTLGQGPEFLTYFQNEAQLEKSRLLSDRFSAERPKGSFSTLEIQRTEQGDSAMYLCASSFWRDRENIQYFGAGTRLSVL.

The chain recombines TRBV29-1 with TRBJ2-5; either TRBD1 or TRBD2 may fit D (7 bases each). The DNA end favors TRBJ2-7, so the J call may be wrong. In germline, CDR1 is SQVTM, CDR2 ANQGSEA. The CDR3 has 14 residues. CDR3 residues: CSVEGRGDSYEQYF. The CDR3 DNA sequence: TGCAGCGTTGAAGGTCGGGGGGACAGCTACGAGCAGTACTTC.

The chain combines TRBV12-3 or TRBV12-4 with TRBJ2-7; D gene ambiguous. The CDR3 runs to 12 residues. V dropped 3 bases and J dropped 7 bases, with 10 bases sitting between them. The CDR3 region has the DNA TGTGCCAGCAGTTTTTTCGGCAGAGAGCAGTACTTC. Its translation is CASSFFGREQYF.

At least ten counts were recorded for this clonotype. CDR3 DNA sequence: TGCGCCAGCAGCCAACGGGACACTGTCTACGAGCAGTACTTC. Residues: CASSQRDTVYEQYF. The J gene is TRBJ2-7, the V gene TRBV4-1, with a possible D match to TRBD1 (6 bases). This CDR3 has 14 amino acids. The V gene lost 2 bases and the J gene lost 3 bases, with 11 bases spanning the gap. From germline, CDR1 is MGHRA and CDR2 YSYEKL.